This T cell receptor beta chain appears in the sequencing data of a study of human T cells and chemical hapten exposure. Study-level results: Significantly more large CDR3 similarity clusters were formed by expanded TCRs than by controls. The study found that PT1 expanded TCR counts correlated positively with patch test score.

Time point: pre-sensitization, week 0. Regarding treatment: therapeutic diphenylcyclopropenone sensitization with weekly scalp DPC. One entry per CDR3 protein, called by TCRdb with MiXCR from the RACE reads. The table lists around 350,000 distinct CDR3 sequences, 5.5% of them singletons. This CDR3 contains 14 residues. With V trimmed by 6 bases and J by 8 bases, 9 bases remained unmatched. Germline CDR1 and CDR2: MNHEY and SVGAGI. Comments on this clonotype: The target antigen is unknown.

The rearrangement uses TRBV6-5 and TRBJ2-1; the match to TRBD2 covers 8 bases. The specimen comprised whole blood, sampled in connection with sensitization to the hapten diphenylcyclopropenone (DPC). This clonotype originated in a woman between 18 and 29 years old with alopecia areata. Some clones in this sample may be carry-over from other donors' samples. The CDR3 nucleotides read TGTGCCAGCAGAGGCCCGGGGGGGGCGTATGAGCAGTTCTTC. It translates to CASRGPGGAYEQFF.